This passage covers 17 T cell receptor beta chains from one sample sequenced in a study of T cell clonality in common variable immunodeficiency. Method: immunoSEQ multiplex PCR; TCRdb's copy keeps in-frame clones and lacks some. This sample has roughly 2,500 clones, each found more than once. Their antigens are not known. Study results and caveats: Fewer deletions and N-nucleotide insertions were reportedly seen in common variable immunodeficiency TCR beta sequences.

The sample taken for sequencing was peripheral blood mononuclear cells. Receptors originate from a human donor with common variable immunodeficiency.

Remarks on this clone: The CDR3 goes on 3 residues after the read ends, and that part is filled in from the germline J gene. J is TRBJ2-2 and V is TRBV7-2, with D maybe TRBD1 (5 bases). The CDR3 extends over 12 amino acids. Germline V lookup: CDR1 SGHTA, CDR2 FQGNSA. Incomplete CDR3 DNA: TGTGCCAGCAGCTTAGTCCGGACAGAG. The encoded protein is CASSLVRTE. The CDR3 in its entirety is CASSLVRTELFF.

This clone has just a few counts. The CDR3 DNA, read in part, is TGTGCCTGGAGTGTAAATCTTCGGGATACG. It yields the protein CAWSVNLRDT. Given in full, the CDR3 is CAWSVNLRDTQYF. The gene calls are TRBV30 and TRBJ2-3, with D unclear. The CDR3 goes on 3 residues after the read ends, and that part is filled in from the germline J gene. Germline CDR1 is GTSNPN and CDR2 is SVGIG (reference sequence). The length of the CDR3 is 13 residues. With 0 bases removed from V and 6 bases from J, the gap between germline ends came to 10 bases.

The CDR3 region is CASSFAWHRGGGDTQYF. The CDR3 bases that were read are TGTGCCAGTAGTTTTGCATGGCACCGCGGCGGGGGAGATACG. This rearrangement joins TRBV19 to TRBJ2-3, with 7 bases identical to TRBD2. With the read ending 3 residues before the CDR3 end, the germline J gene is used to fill in that end. The germline CDR1 and CDR2 sequences are LNHDA and SQIVND (reference sequence). Trimming took 5 bases from V and 5 from J; bases not matched to a gene: 16. This CDR3 has 17 residues. The variable domain in full, with the rest retrieved from reference TRBV19 and TRBJ2-3, is DGGITQSPKYLFRKEGQNVTLSCEQNLNHDAMYWYRQDPGQGLRLIYYSQIVNDFQKGDIAEGYSVSREKKESFPLTVTSAQKNPTAFYLCASSFAWHRGGGDTQYFGPGTRLTVL.

By its share, this clone is medium-sized. Read sequence stops 3 residues before the CDR3 end, and the germline J gene provides the missing end. The chain carries TRBV6-1 and TRBJ1-2; 9 positions match TRBD1. CDR1 and CDR2 (germline): MNHNS, SASEGT. V shed 5 bases, J shed 2 bases, and the junction held 6 bases outside the gene matches. This CDR3 comprises 15 residues. CDR3 DNA, as far as it was read: TGTGCCAGCAGTAAAGGACAGGGGCTCAACTATGGC. As protein: CASSKGQGLNYG. The whole CDR3 is CASSKGQGLNYGYTF.

Note on this clone: The sequenced fragment ends 3 residues before the CDR3 boundary, so the rest is inferred from the germline J gene. This chain joins TRBV7-2 and TRBJ1-1, with D tentatively TRBD1 (5 bases). The CDR3 sequence is 13 residues long. Germline loops: CDR1 SGHTA, CDR2 FQGNSA. V lost 1 base, J lost 6 bases, and 9 bases lay in between. The DNA read from the CDR3 is TGTGCCAGCAGCTTAGAATCGACAGCTGAA. Translating it yields CASSLESTAE. The whole CDR3 sequence is CASSLESTAEAFF.

In its sample, this clone is medium-sized. The CDR3 end falls 3 residues outside the read, so it is completed with the germline J gene. This chain connects TRBV5-1 to TRBJ1-1, with D unresolved. CDR1 SGHRS and CDR2 YFSETQ come from the germline V gene. V shed 8 bases and J shed 7 bases, with 15 bases lying between them. The CDR3 is 12 amino acids. The CDR3 sequence: CASSSDKDEAFF. CDR3 bases read: TGCGCCAGTTCATCAGACAAGGATGAA.

By proportion, this clone is medium-sized. The CDR3 is cut off 3 residues early in the read; its end comes from the germline J gene. The chain uses TRBV18 and TRBJ1-5; unclear D gene. Looked up from germline, CDR1 is KGHSH and CDR2 is LQKENI. The CDR3 consists of 15 residues. Trimming left V 1 base short and J 5 bases short, with 12 bases between. The part of the CDR3 DNA that was read is TGTGCCAGCTCACCACAGGCTACAGTCGATCAGCCC. Translated: CASSPQATVDQP. The whole CDR3 reads CASSPQATVDQPQHF.

With respect to this clone: The read falls 3 residues short of the CDR3 end, and the missing part is taken from the germline J gene. The V call is TRBV6-2 or TRBV6-3, the J call TRBJ2-1, with 10 bases fitting TRBD1. Germline V gene lookup returns CDR1 MNHEY and CDR2 SVGEGT. The J segment lost 9 bases and the V segment lost 7 bases, leaving 12 bases of the junction unmatched. This CDR3 is 15 amino acids long. CDR3 sequence: CASTSTGTGVIEQFF. Incomplete CDR3 DNA: TGTGCCAGCACCTCGACCGGGACAGGGGTCATTGAG.

On this clone itself: The DNA ends 3 residues before the CDR3 does, and the rest of the CDR3 is filled in from the germline J gene. This chain joins TRBV7-2 and TRBJ2-5; the D gene is possibly TRBD1 (5 bases). Trimming took 0 bases from V and 0 from J, leaving 11 bases between them. The germline CDR1 and CDR2 sequences are SGHTA and FQGNSA. The CDR3 is 16 amino acids. The covered CDR3 bases are TGTGCCAGCAGCTTAGCCCAGCCAGGGAACCAAGAGACC. It yields the protein CASSLAQPGNQET. The full CDR3 reads CASSLAQPGNQETQYF.

In regard to this clone: The read ends 3 residues early relative to the CDR3; the germline J gene fills the gap. The V call is TRBV7-9, the J call TRBJ2-2; D is possibly TRBD2 (5 bases). CDR1 is SEHNR, CDR2 FQNEAQ, per germline (reference sequence). This CDR3 comprises 15 residues. The V end lost 3 bases, the J end lost 9 bases, and 17 bases lay between the germline ends. The CDR3 loop reads CASSFPGLSGRELFF. The DNA read from the CDR3 is TGTGCCAGCAGCTTCCCCGGACTGTCTGGAAGGGAG.

Comment on this clone: The read comes to an end 3 residues before the CDR3 does, leaving the germline J gene to fill in the end. V and J are TRBV7-8 and TRBJ1-2; D is possibly TRBD1 (5 bases). This CDR3 is built from 13 residues. V lost 10 bases and J lost 3, with 15 bases in between. The V gene's germline CDR1 is SGHVS and CDR2 FQNEAQ. Incomplete CDR3 DNA: TGTGCCATTTCGGAGGGGAGCCACTATGGC. Encoded protein: CAISEGSHYG. The full CDR3 protein is CAISEGSHYGYTF.

This clone is hyperexpanded within its sample. The CDR3 bases that were read are TGCGCCAGCACCCAAGATAGCGGATCAGGAGAGACC. It codes for CASTQDSGSGET. In full, the CDR3 reads CASTQDSGSGETQYF. The rearrangement links TRBV5-1 to TRBJ2-5; the D gene is possibly TRBD2 (6 bases). Sequencing ends 3 residues short of the CDR3 end; the germline J gene provides the rest. Trimming shortened V by 6 bases and J by 4 bases, and 19 bases separated the two germline ends. The CDR3 is 15 residues long. Germline assignment: CDR1 SGHRS and CDR2 YFSETQ.

This clone is deemed large. The missing CDR3 end, 3 residues past where the read stops, is filled in from the germline J gene. The chain is built from TRBV7-3 and TRBJ2-2, with D possibly matching TRBD2 (5 bases). The V gene's germline CDR1 is SGHTA and CDR2 FQGTGA. V lost 5 bases and J 5 bases, leaving 18 bases between the germline ends. This CDR3 contains 16 residues. The CDR3 DNA, read in part, is TGTGCCAGCAGCCTGGCCGGTGGCGGGCGGACCGGGGAG. Protein: CASSLAGGGRTGE. The full CDR3 is CASSLAGGGRTGELFF.

This clone is labeled as medium-sized. The read terminates 3 residues before the CDR3 end, so the remaining end is supplied by the germline J gene. The chain is built from TRBV20-1 and TRBJ2-1, with TRBD2 identical over 15 bases. V was pared by 5 bases and J by 0 bases, with 14 bases of the junction left unmatched. CDR1 DFQATT and CDR2 SNEGSKA come from the germline V gene (reference sequence). This CDR3 region has 20 residues. Partial CDR3 DNA: TGCAGTGCTTGGCAGCCGGGACTAGCGGGGGGCGCTAGCTCCTACAATGAG. Translated, it gives CSAWQPGLAGGASSYNE. The full CDR3 is CSAWQPGLAGGASSYNEQFF.

There are a few counts of this clone. Sequencing ends 3 residues short of the CDR3 end; the germline J gene provides the rest. V gene TRBV19 combines with J gene TRBJ2-5; possibly TRBD1 for D (5 bases). CDR3 length: 18 residues. Germline V gives CDR1 LNHDA, CDR2 SQIVND (reference sequence). Trimming shortened V by 3 bases and J by 1 base, and 21 bases separated the two germline ends. CDR3 DNA, as far as it was read: TGTGCCAGTAGTATCTCCCGGACCCGCGCAGGGCCCCAAGAGACC. Its translation is CASSISRTRAGPQET. The CDR3 in full is CASSISRTRAGPQETQYF. Full variable domain (outside the CDR3, taken from reference TRBV19 and TRBJ2-5): DGGITQSPKYLFRKEGQNVTLSCEQNLNHDAMYWYRQDPGQGLRLIYYSQIVNDFQKGDIAEGYSVSREKKESFPLTVTSAQKNPTAFYLCASSISRTRAGPQETQYFGPGTRLLVL.

About this clone itself: The read ends 3 residues before the CDR3 terminus; that terminus is restored from the germline J gene. This chain links TRBV7-2 with TRBJ2-7; no clear D gene. There are 13 residues in the CDR3. The V gene lost 3 bases and the J gene lost 2 bases, with 8 bases spanning the gap. Germline loops: CDR1 SGHTA, CDR2 FQGNSA. Partial CDR3 DNA: TGTGCCAGCAGCTTTGGCGGTGCCTACGAG. It yields the protein CASSFGGAYE. The entire CDR3 protein reads CASSFGGAYEQYF.

This clone is medium-sized by share. The CDR3 goes on 3 residues after the read ends, and that part is filled in from the germline J gene. The chain has TRBV10-3 and TRBJ1-2; possible D gene TRBD1, 5 bases. The CDR3 runs 13 residues. CDR1 is ENHRY, CDR2 SYGVKD, per germline. V was pared by 7 bases and J by 7 bases, with 16 bases between. Incomplete CDR3 DNA: TGTGCCATCAAGGGCCTAGGAGGGGTTGGC. The encoded protein is CAIKGLGGVG. The whole CDR3 region reads CAIKGLGGVGYTF.